This TCR beta chain derives from a study of T cell responses to AZD1222 COVID-19 vaccine. The CDR3 totals 14 residues. V lost 4 bases to trimming and J lost 3 bases, with 14 bases between them. CDR1 and CDR2 from the germline V gene are SGHKS and YYEKEE (reference sequence). Only in-frame clones appear in the TCRdb table, and some are missing; sequencing was by immunoSEQ multiplex PCR. The sample lists approximately 150,000 clones, around 90% occurring once. This receptor was obtained from an adult in good health. The sequencing here drew on peripheral blood, taken on day 0 of AZD1222 vaccination. The chain is built from TRBV5-5 and TRBJ2-7, with D unresolved. In nucleotides, the CDR3 is TGTGCCAGCAGCCACGCTCTTGTATTCTACGAGCAGTACTTC. Translating gives CASSHALVFYEQYF. The variable domain in full, with the rest retrieved from reference TRBV5-5 and TRBJ2-7, is DAGVTQSPTHLIKTRGQQVTLRCSPISGHKSVSWYQQVLGQGPQFIFQYYEKEERGRGNFPDRFSARQFPNYSSELNVNALLLGDSALYLCASSHALVFYEQYFGPGTRLTVT.